Listed below are T cell receptor beta chains from one sample, sequenced in a study of human T cells and chemical hapten exposure. TCRdb reprocessed the RACE reads via MiXCR and lists one record per CDR3 protein. The sample carries approximately 340,000 distinct CDR3 sequences, around 7% recorded once. Sequenced here: whole blood, sampled in connection with sensitization to the hapten diphenylcyclopropenone (DPC). Receptors were obtained from a woman aged 18-30 years with alopecia areata. Some clones in this sample may be carry-over from other donors' samples. Each CDR3 is given with its conserved first and last residue. The D gene is left open where the match is weak. Expanded clones are given a class, and other clones once, few, many or no size at all.

j_call d_call clone_size v_call cdr3_nt cdr3_aa
TRBJ1-1 NA once TRBV19 TGTGCCAGTACCTCTTCATACACTGAAGCTTTCTTT CASTSSYTEAFF
TRBJ2-7 TRBD1 NA TRBV19 TGTGCCAGTAGTACACCGGGACAGCCCTACGAGCAGTACTTC CASSTPGQPYEQYF
TRBJ2-5 TRBD1 many TRBV7-8 TGTGCCAGCAGCTGGGGACAGCGGGAGACCCAGTACTTC CASSWGQRETQYF
TRBJ2-5 TRBD2 few TRBV4-1 TGCGCCAGCAGCCAAGATTCGTACCTCCTGGGGGGGGAGACCCAGTACTTC CASSQDSYLLGGETQYF
TRBJ2-4 NA few TRBV7-2 TGTGCCAGCAGCCTAAACAACGGGATCCTTAAAAACATTCAGTACTTC CASSLNNGILKNIQYF
TRBJ2-6 TRBD1 few TRBV20-1 TGCAGTGCCGGGACAGGGAACCCTGGGGCCAACGTCCTGACTTTC CSAGTGNPGANVLTF
TRBJ2-1 NA NA TRBV20-1 TGCAGTGCTAGGTCCACCCCCGCGATTTCATTCGATGAGCAGTTCTTC CSARSTPAISFDEQFF
TRBJ1-5 NA few TRBV12-3/TRBV12-4 TGTGCCAGCAGTTTCAACGGGGGGAGCAATCAGCCCCAGCATTTT CASSFNGGSNQPQHF
TRBJ2-3 TRBD2 many TRBV29-1 TGCAGCGGAGGACTAGCGGGGGGGAGCACAGATACGCAGTATTTT CSGGLAGGSTDTQYF
TRBJ2-1 TRBD2 many TRBV5-1 TGCGCCAGCAGCTTGGGACTAGCGGACTACAATGAGCAGTTCTTC CASSLGLADYNEQFF
TRBJ2-7 TRBD1 few TRBV20-1 TGCAGTGCTAGAGACCTGCAGGGACAGGGACCCTACGAGCAGTACTTC CSARDLQGQGPYEQYF
TRBJ1-1 NA few TRBV6-6 TGTGCCAGCAGTTACTCAAGGGACATCAATGAAGCTTTCTTT CASSYSRDINEAFF
TRBJ2-1 NA NA TRBV11-3 TGTGCCAGCAGCTTCAGGGGGGGCCTCAACAATGAGCAGTTCTTC CASSFRGGLNNEQFF
TRBJ2-2 NA few TRBV6-1 TGTGCCAGCAGCACCCTCCTAGGGGGGCCCGGCACCGGGGAGCTGTTTTTT CASSTLLGGPGTGELFF
TRBJ1-1 NA few TRBV7-2 TGTGCCAGCAGCTTACGAAGACCGGTTATGAACACTGAAGCTTTCTTT CASSLRRPVMNTEAFF
TRBJ1-5 NA few TRBV28 TGTGCCAGCAGTCCTGCCGCGACAAGCAATCAGCCCCAGCATTTT CASSPAATSNQPQHF
TRBJ2-2 NA NA TRBV11-1 TGTGCCAGCAGCTTCGGAATTTCGGCCGGGGAGCTGTTTTTT CASSFGISAGELFF
TRBJ2-3 TRBD2 few TRBV2 TGTGCCAGCAGTTGGACTAGCGGGGGGGGCACAGATACGCAGTATTTT CASSWTSGGGTDTQYF
TRBJ2-7 NA few TRBV12-3/TRBV12-4 TGTGCCAGCAGTTTAATATCGCCGACGCACGCGCAGTACTTC CASSLISPTHAQYF
TRBJ1-1 NA many TRBV2 TGCGCCAGCAGTGAGCGGGGGAACACTGAAGCTTTCTTT CASSERGNTEAFF
TRBJ2-7 TRBD2 few TRBV12-3/TRBV12-4 TGTGCCAGCAGTTTAGTCGGGGGAGGGGACGAGCAGTACTTC CASSLVGGGDEQYF
TRBJ1-5 NA NA TRBV10-2 TGCGCCAGCACTTCAGGCCCCGATCAGCCCCAGCATTTT CASTSGPDQPQHF
TRBJ2-1 TRBD2 many TRBV28 TGTGCCAGCAGTGCCGGGACTAGCCTCTCGCTTGAGCAGTTCTTC CASSAGTSLSLEQFF
TRBJ2-3 NA many TRBV7-6 TGTGCCAGCAGCTTAAAGGGGTCAGATACGCAGTATTTT CASSLKGSDTQYF
TRBJ1-6 NA NA TRBV7-8 TGTGCCAGCAGCCGGGGGCAGGCTGGTGATTCACCCCTCCACTTT CASSRGQAGDSPLHF
TRBJ2-6 TRBD1 many TRBV2 TGTGCCAGCAGGAGACAGGGACGCTCTGGGGCCAACGTCCTGACTTTC CASRRQGRSGANVLTF
TRBJ2-5 NA few TRBV6-5 TGTGCCAGCAGCTTTCGAGGGACCCAGTACTTC CASSFRGTQYF
TRBJ2-3 NA NA TRBV6-1 TGTGCCAGCAGTGAATGGCCGAGCGGGACAGAATCGCAAGATACGCAGTATTTT CASSEWPSGTESQDTQYF
TRBJ1-5 NA many TRBV6-6 TGTGCCAGCAAACCCCGAGGGAAGGGTGGCAATCAGCCCCAGCATTTT CASKPRGKGGNQPQHF
TRBJ1-1 NA NA TRBV6-2/TRBV6-3 TGTGCCAGCAGGCCCGAGAGGGGAGTAAGGAACACTGAAGCTTTCTTT CASRPERGVRNTEAFF
TRBJ1-5 NA few TRBV15 TGTGCCACCAGCAGTAAAGGATGGGGAAATCAGCCCCAGCATTTT CATSSKGWGNQPQHF
TRBJ1-1 NA NA TRBV9 TGTGCCAGCAACCGAGGACTGGACACTGAAGCTTTCTTT CASNRGLDTEAFF
TRBJ2-7 NA few TRBV20-1 TGCAGTGGGGCCGGACCAGCGGTGAAGGAGCAGTACTTC CSGAGPAVKEQYF
TRBJ1-2 TRBD1 few TRBV11-2 TGTGCCAGCAGCTTAGGAGGGGGCGCCGACTATGGCTACACCTTC CASSLGGGADYGYTF
TRBJ2-3 TRBD2 few TRBV27 TGTGCCAGCTTGGGCCTAGCGGGGGGCCGCACAGATACGCAGTATTTT CASLGLAGGRTDTQYF
TRBJ2-7 NA few TRBV12-3/TRBV12-4 TGTGCCAGCAGTTTCTGGGGGCCCAGCTCCTACGAGCAGTACTTC CASSFWGPSSYEQYF
TRBJ2-7 NA many TRBV4-3 TGCGCCAGCAGCCAAGATCGTAACTACTACTACGAGCAGTACTTC CASSQDRNYYYEQYF
TRBJ1-2 NA NA TRBV6-5 TGTGCCAGCAGTTCCACTTTCCGGACGGGCAACTATGGCTACACCTTC CASSSTFRTGNYGYTF
TRBJ2-7 TRBD2 NA TRBV13 TGTGCCAGCAGCCCCGCGGGGAGGGAGAGGTACTTC CASSPAGRERYF
TRBJ2-7 TRBD2 many TRBV27 TGTGCCAGCAGTTATTACTTCGGGGGGAGCGAGCAGTACTTC CASSYYFGGSEQYF
TRBJ2-3 TRBD1 few TRBV29-1 TGCAGCGTTGCAAGAGGACAGGGCACAGATACGCAGTATTTT CSVARGQGTDTQYF
TRBJ1-1 NA NA TRBV7-3 TGTGCCAGCAGAGCCAGGGGCTCGGGTGAAGCTTTCTTT CASRARGSGEAFF
TRBJ2-4 NA few TRBV5-1 TGCGCCAGCAGCTCCGACCCGGGACTAGCCAAAAACATTCAGTACTTC CASSSDPGLAKNIQYF
TRBJ1-3 NA NA TRBV12-3/TRBV12-4 TGTGCCAGCAGTTTAGCCAAGGTTACAAATGGAAACACCATATATTTT CASSLAKVTNGNTIYF
TRBJ2-7 NA NA TRBV27 TGTGCCAGCAGCACCCCTCAGCTTCCCCTCTACGAGCAGTACTTC CASSTPQLPLYEQYF
TRBJ2-2 TRBD2 few TRBV3-1 TGTGCCAGCAGCCAAGGGCGGCTAGCGGGGAACACCGGGGAGCTGTTTTTT CASSQGRLAGNTGELFF
TRBJ1-2 NA many TRBV4-1 TGCGCCAGCAGCCGGACGAGCGGGCTTTATGGCTACACCTTC CASSRTSGLYGYTF
TRBJ2-7 NA many TRBV4-2 TGTGCCAGCAGCCAAGAGTATAGGACTTGGAACGAGCAGTACTTC CASSQEYRTWNEQYF
TRBJ1-2 NA NA TRBV14 TGTGCCAGCAGCCAAGGGAGCGAGCCCTATGGCTACACCTTC CASSQGSEPYGYTF
TRBJ2-3 NA many TRBV2 TGTGCCAGCGGGGTTGGGAGCCGGAGCACAGATACGCAGTATTTT CASGVGSRSTDTQYF
TRBJ2-6 NA few TRBV6-6 TGTGCCAGCAGCCCCGAGAGCTCTGGGGCCAACGTCCTGACTTTC CASSPESSGANVLTF
TRBJ2-3 NA many TRBV28 TGTGCCAGCAGTCCCGCTTCGGCGGGCACAGATACGCAGTATTTT CASSPASAGTDTQYF
TRBJ2-5 NA few TRBV12-3/TRBV12-4 TGTGCCAGCAGTTTAGCGGGGGCCCGTGAGACCCAGTACTTC CASSLAGARETQYF
TRBJ1-3 NA few TRBV4-2 TGTGCCAGCAGCCAAATCTGGGGTCTTGGAAACACCATATATTTT CASSQIWGLGNTIYF
TRBJ2-3 NA NA TRBV18 TGTGCCAGCCCGGGGACTTCGGGCACAGATACGCAGTATTTT CASPGTSGTDTQYF
TRBJ2-2 NA few TRBV7-9 TGTGCCAGCAGCTTATCTCCCCTGGGGAGGGAGCTGTTTTTT CASSLSPLGRELFF
TRBJ1-5 NA many TRBV9 TGTGCCAGCAGCCCTATGGCAGGGGGCAATCAGCCCCAGCATTTT CASSPMAGGNQPQHF
TRBJ1-1 NA NA TRBV6-2/TRBV6-3 TGTGCCAGCAACAGCGTGGGGCCGACAGGTTCTGAAGCTTTCTTT CASNSVGPTGSEAFF
TRBJ1-1 NA few TRBV4-2 TGTGCCAGCAGCCAGGAGAGCCAGGGGCAACTGAACACTGAAGCTTTCTTT CASSQESQGQLNTEAFF
TRBJ1-1 NA NA TRBV6-5 TGTGCCAGCAGTTACCCCGGGGAGGAGGGGACTGAAGCTTTCTTT CASSYPGEEGTEAFF